This is a list of T cell receptor beta chains from one sample in a study of cytomegalovirus exposure and HLA in healthy donors. Clones were read by immunoSEQ multiplex PCR, and TCRdb kept only the in-frame ones, dropping some. The data contain some 180,000 clones, 70% to 80% of them seen just once; the ten biggest clones take up 13% to 15%. The sample taken for sequencing was PBMCs. The receptors come from a woman aged 25-40 years in good health and CMV-seropositive. The CDR3 runs from the conserved cysteine through the conserved F or W. D genes are given only for firm matches. Rows give clone size only sometimes, using once, few, many, or a class for an expanded clone.

size,V,D,J,length,DNA,CDR3
few,TRBV29-1,TRBD1,TRBJ2-1,15,TGCAGCACCTCGAGCACGGGACAGGGCTACAATGAGCAGTTCTTC,CSTSSTGQGYNEQFF
.,TRBV27,TRBD1,TRBJ2-7,14,TGTGCCAGCAGTTTATCTACAGGGGGTATCGAGCAGTACTTC,CASSLSTGGIEQYF
few,TRBV5-1,.,TRBJ2-1,18,TGCGCCAGCAGCTTCTCGATTGATCTGACGGGAGCCTACAATGAGCAGTTCTTC,CASSFSIDLTGAYNEQFF
.,TRBV27,TRBD1,TRBJ2-6,14,TGTGCCAGCAGTTCACGACAGGGGACTAACGTCCTGACTTTC,CASSSRQGTNVLTF
.,TRBV6-4,TRBD1,TRBJ2-5,22,TGTGCCAGCAGTGACTCGAGGACAGGGGGCGCGGGTTATGGGAGCCCCCAAGAGACCCAGTACTTC,CASSDSRTGGAGYGSPQETQYF
.,TRBV5-1,.,TRBJ2-2,14,TGCGCCAGCAGCTTGGTACGGGTAAACGGGGAGCTGTTTTTT,CASSLVRVNGELFF
few,TRBV7-9,.,TRBJ1-5,14,TGTTCCAGCAGCTTAACAGGGTTCAATCAGCCCCAGCATTTT,CSSSLTGFNQPQHF
.,TRBV7-8,.,TRBJ2-1,13,TGTGCCAGCAGCTTAGTTGAGGGGGTTGAGCAGTTCTTC,CASSLVEGVEQFF
.,TRBV18,.,TRBJ2-5,15,TGTGCCAGCTCACCAGCAGTCCTAGGCCAAGAGACCCAGTACTTC,CASSPAVLGQETQYF
once,TRBV28,TRBD2,TRBJ2-1,15,TGTGCCAGCAGTGACCCTTGGGGAGGGTACAATGAGCAGTTCTTC,CASSDPWGGYNEQFF
.,TRBV28,TRBD2,TRBJ2-3,15,TGTGCCAGCAGTTTAGCGGGAGCCCGGGAAGATACGCAGTATTTT,CASSLAGAREDTQYF
.,TRBV5-1,TRBD2,TRBJ2-1,14,TGCGCCAGCAGCTTAATAGCGGGAGACAATGAGCAGTTCTTC,CASSLIAGDNEQFF
.,TRBV4-1,TRBD1,TRBJ2-7,14,TGCGCCAGCAGTCACGAGACAGGGGGGTACGAGCAGTACTTC,CASSHETGGYEQYF
.,TRBV5-4,TRBD2,TRBJ2-1,14,TGTGCCAGCAGCGTTGGACTAGCGTTAAATGAGCAGTTCTTC,CASSVGLALNEQFF
.,TRBV5-1,TRBD2,TRBJ2-1,16,TGCGCCAGCAGTCCCCCCAAAGCGGGAGGAAGGGATGAGCAGTTCTTC,CASSPPKAGGRDEQFF
.,TRBV30,.,TRBJ1-2,12,TGTGCCTGGAGTAGAGGAAACTATGGCTACACCTTC,CAWSRGNYGYTF
.,TRBV11-2,TRBD1,TRBJ1-1,14,TGTGCCAGCAGCTTAGGGACAGGGCCTACTGAAGCTTTCTTT,CASSLGTGPTEAFF
.,TRBV5-1,.,TRBJ2-5,15,TGCGCCAGCAGCTTAACGCCAGGGGCCGCAGAGACCCAGTACTTC,CASSLTPGAAETQYF
.,TRBV6-1,.,TRBJ1-2,13,TGTGCCAGCAGTGAAGCGGCAGACTATGGCTACACCTTC,CASSEAADYGYTF
once,TRBV15,.,TRBJ2-5,15,TGTGCCACCAGCTTCGGACCGGGGGGCGAAGAGACCCAGTACTTC,CATSFGPGGEETQYF
.,TRBV29-1,TRBD1,TRBJ2-5,13,TGCAGCTCCAAATTCAGGGGGCCAGAGACCCAGTACTTC,CSSKFRGPETQYF
.,TRBV28,TRBD1,TRBJ2-7,15,TGTGCCAGTGGTGTGAAGCCGGGACAGGGGAACGAGCAGTACTTC,CASGVKPGQGNEQYF
.,TRBV4-1,.,TRBJ2-7,15,TGCGCCAGCAGTCTAACAGGGTCACTCTCCTACGAGCAGTACTTC,CASSLTGSLSYEQYF
.,TRBV6-5,TRBD2,TRBJ2-1,14,TGTGCCAGAAGACTAGCGGGAGGGGACAATGAGCAGTTCTTC,CARRLAGGDNEQFF
.,TRBV7-6,TRBD2,TRBJ2-2,19,TGTGCCAGCAGCCCCGGGACTAGCGGGGGGGCCTGGGACACCGGGGAGCTGTTTTTT,CASSPGTSGGAWDTGELFF
.,TRBV30,TRBD1,TRBJ2-2,15,TGTGCCTGGAGGTCCCGGGACAGGCCTTCCGGGGAGCTGTTTTTT,CAWRSRDRPSGELFF
.,TRBV5-1,TRBD1,TRBJ1-1,16,TGCGCCAGCAGCTTAACTCTTCAGGGGGGGAACACTGAAGCTTTCTTT,CASSLTLQGGNTEAFF
.,TRBV6-6,.,TRBJ1-1,16,TGTGCCAGCAGCCCGGGGAGGGACCCCGTGGAGACTGAAGCTTTCTTT,CASSPGRDPVETEAFF
.,TRBV7-3,TRBD2,TRBJ2-3,16,TGTGCCAGCAGTAAAAGACCGGGACTAGCGGGAGCCGCGCAGTATTTT,CASSKRPGLAGAAQYF
.,TRBV9,.,TRBJ2-1,15,TGTGCCAGCAGCGGGCCCGGTGGGAGCTACAATGAGCAGTTCTTC,CASSGPGGSYNEQFF
.,TRBV9,.,TRBJ2-1,13,TGTGCCAGCAACCTGGACAGCCACAATGAGCAGTTCTTC,CASNLDSHNEQFF
once,TRBV7-9,TRBD1,TRBJ1-2,15,TGTTCCAGCAGCGGAGGGAGACAGGGGGACTATGGCTACACCTTC,CSSSGGRQGDYGYTF
.,TRBV2,.,TRBJ2-3,16,TGTGCCAGCCTCGGTTGGGGGGTGAAGGGCACAGATACGCAGTATTTT,CASLGWGVKGTDTQYF
.,TRBV4-1,.,TRBJ1-3,16,TGCGCCAGCAGCCAGGCACCCGGAGGGCCGGGAAACACCATATATTTC,CASSQAPGGPGNTIYF
.,TRBV30,.,TRBJ1-5,13,TGTGCCTGGAGTATCAGGGAGGATCAGCCCCAGCATTTT,CAWSIREDQPQHF
.,TRBV6-6,.,TRBJ2-4,13,TGTGCCAGCACCTTGGGGGGACAGCCCGGGGGGTACTTC,CASTLGGQPGGYF
.,TRBV13,TRBD1,TRBJ2-7,15,TGTGCCAGCAGCTTAGTTCAAGGGGGCATCGGCGAGCAGTACTTC,CASSLVQGGIGEQYF
.,TRBV6-1,.,TRBJ1-2,14,TGTGCCAGCAGTGAATGGACTTCAAACTATGGCTACACCTTC,CASSEWTSNYGYTF
.,TRBV9,.,TRBJ1-1,14,TGTGCCAGCAGCTCACGCTCAGGGGAGTCTGAAGCTTTCTTT,CASSSRSGESEAFF
.,TRBV5-8,.,TRBJ2-3,15,TGTGCCAGCAGCTTGGTCGGGGGAGACACAGATACGCAGTATTTT,CASSLVGGDTDTQYF
.,TRBV15,TRBD1,TRBJ1-2,14,TGTGCCACCAGCTACTCCGGGACAGCGTATGGCTACACCTTC,CATSYSGTAYGYTF
few,TRBV30,TRBD2,TRBJ2-5,14,TGTGCCTGGAGTTTAGCGGGCCGACGGGAGACCCAGTACTTC,CAWSLAGRRETQYF
.,TRBV6-4,TRBD2,TRBJ2-5,13,TGTGCCAGCAGGTCCGGGGGGGGAGAGACCCAGTACTTC,CASRSGGGETQYF
.,TRBV7-3,TRBD2,TRBJ2-3,17,TGTGCCAGCAGCCGGACTAGCGGGGGGGCCGGGACAGATACGCAGTATTTT,CASSRTSGGAGTDTQYF
.,TRBV6-1,TRBD2,TRBJ2-5,14,TGTGCCAGCATTTGGGCTAGCGGGAGTGAGACCCAGTACTTC,CASIWASGSETQYF
.,TRBV30,TRBD2,TRBJ2-5,15,TGTGCCTGGAGTGGGGTAGCGGGAGTGGTACAGACCCAGTACTTC,CAWSGVAGVVQTQYF